This T cell receptor (beta chain) came from a study of blood T cell repertoires in COVID-19. Study background: Both acute and convalescent COVID-19 samples were obtained from the United States, Italy and Spain.

TCRdb's copy holds only in-frame clones and misses some; the assay was immunoSEQ multiplex PCR. The profile covers about 76,000 clones, with more than 90% appearing a single time and approximately 1.4% taken by the ten largest. The origin of this receptor is a man in his fifties with acute or convalescent COVID-19. Input material: peripheral blood.

CDR3 in amino acids: CASSFQGRRPQHF. The CDR3 nucleotides read TGTGCCAGTAGTTTCCAGGGGCGTAGGCCCCAGCATTTT. The chain employs TRBV19 and TRBJ1-5; maybe TRBD1 (6 bases). V was pared by 5 bases and J by 9 bases, with 14 bases between. This CDR3 region has 13 residues. Germline V CDR1 and CDR2: LNHDA, SQIVND (reference sequence).